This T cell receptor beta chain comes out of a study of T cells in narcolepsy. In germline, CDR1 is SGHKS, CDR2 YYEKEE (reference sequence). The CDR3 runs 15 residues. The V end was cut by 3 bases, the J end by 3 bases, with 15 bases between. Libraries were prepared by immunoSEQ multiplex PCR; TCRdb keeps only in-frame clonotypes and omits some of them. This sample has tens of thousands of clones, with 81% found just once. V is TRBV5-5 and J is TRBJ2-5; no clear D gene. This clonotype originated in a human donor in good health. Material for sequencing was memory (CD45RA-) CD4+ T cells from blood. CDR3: CASSWTFDPKETQYF. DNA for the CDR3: TGTGCCAGCAGCTGGACCTTTGACCCCAAAGAGACCCAGTACTTC.